Each of the 25 T cell receptor beta chains below was sequenced from the same sample in a study of PD-1 blockade in classical Hodgkin lymphoma. Patients all relapsed after autologous stem cell transplantation, and there was variation in brentuximab vedotin exposure. TCRdb's copy holds only in-frame clones and misses some; the assay was immunoSEQ multiplex PCR. Of 35,000 to 50,000 clones detected, under 75% appear once; the ten largest clones hold under 3.5%. Sample: peripheral blood mononuclear cells (PBMCs), taken before the second cycle of nivolumab. The receptors stem from a human donor with classical Hodgkin lymphoma.

This clone appeared a few times. The V and J genes are TRBV12-5 and TRBJ1-3; the match to TRBD1 covers 8 bases. Trimming removed 2 bases from V and 4 bases from J; junction bases left unmatched: 4. The CDR3 has 15 residues. CDR1 is LGHNT and CDR2 is FRNRAP in the germline V gene. The CDR3 loop is CASGLLGTGGNTIYF. The CDR3 region has the DNA TGTGCTAGTGGTTTGCTCGGGACAGGAGGAAACACCATATATTTT.

This chain links TRBV27 with TRBJ2-1; possibly TRBD1 for D (6 bases). Deletions cut 9 bases from V and 0 bases from J, with 15 bases between. Germline-derived CDR1 and CDR2 are MNHEY and SMNVEV (reference sequence). This CDR3 is 15 amino acids long. The CDR3 loop reads CASRQGSSSYNEQFF. CDR3 DNA sequence: TGTGCCAGTCGTCAGGGGTCCAGCTCCTACAATGAGCAGTTCTTC.

The chain recombines TRBV5-8 with TRBJ2-7, with D uncertain. Trimming stripped 1 base from V and 6 bases from J, with 11 bases between. This CDR3 region has 13 residues. Germline CDR1 and CDR2: SGHTS and YDEGEE. CDR3 DNA: TGTGCCAGCAGCTTGTACTGGGAATCCGAGCAGTACTTC. Translation gives CASSLYWESEQYF.

The chain carries TRBV5-1 and TRBJ1-2; unclear D gene. The CDR3 length is 15 residues. Trimming removed 1 base from V and 4 bases from J, with 14 bases in between. CDR1 and CDR2 from the germline V gene are SGHRS and YFSETQ. CDR3 protein: CASSLTQLSIYGYTF. DNA for the CDR3: TGCGCCAGCAGCTTGACGCAGCTATCTATCTATGGCTACACCTTC. The whole variable domain, filled in from reference TRBV5-1 and TRBJ1-2, reads KAGVTQTPRYLIKTRGQQVTLSCSPISGHRSVSWYQQTPGQGLQFLFEYFSETQRNKGNFPGRFSGRQFSNSRSEMNVSTLELGDSALYLCASSLTQLSIYGYTFGSGTRLTVV.

The chain is built from TRBV5-4 and TRBJ1-5; D possibly corresponds to TRBD1 (5 bases). CDR1 SGHNT and CDR2 YYREEE come from the germline V gene (reference sequence). V was pared by 10 bases and J by 3 bases, with 17 bases between. The CDR3 runs 14 residues. In DNA, the CDR3 is TGTGCCTCCCAGGGCGACGGCTCCAATCAGCCCCAGCATTTT. Amino acid sequence: CASQGDGSNQPQHF.

The V gene is TRBV7-3, the J gene TRBJ2-2, with 9 positions matching TRBD2. The CDR3 sequence is 17 residues long. Germline CDR1 SGHTA, CDR2 FQGTGA. The V and J ends lost 5 bases and 0 bases, in that order; junction bases with no gene match: 7. CDR3 protein: CASSRDRLAANTGELFF. Written as DNA, the CDR3 is TGTGCCAGCAGCCGAGACCGACTAGCGGCGAACACCGGGGAGCTGTTTTTT.

The rearrangement uses TRBV7-9 and TRBJ1-1, with D unclear. V was trimmed by 4 bases and J by 4 bases, leaving 13 bases between them. The CDR3 is made up of 14 amino acids. Germline-derived CDR1 and CDR2 are SEHNR and FQNEAQ (reference sequence). The CDR3 DNA sequence: TGTGCCAGCAGCTGGGAGGGAAGGGCCACTGAAGCTTTCTTT. It is translated as CASSWEGRATEAFF.

This clone was found once. The rearrangement joins TRBV7-9 to TRBJ1-6; D possibly corresponds to TRBD1 (5 bases). The CDR3 extends over 14 amino acids. Germline-derived CDR1 and CDR2 are SEHNR and FQNEAQ (reference sequence). The ends were cut back, 4 bases at V and 11 bases at J, with 15 bases in the middle. CDR3 amino acids: CASSSSQAGAPLHF. The CDR3 region has the DNA TGTGCCAGCAGCTCGTCACAGGCTGGGGCACCCCTCCACTTT.

This clone was recorded only once. As DNA, the CDR3 is TGTGCCAGCCGAAGCGGGACATCTAACTATGGCTACACCTTC. It translates to CASRSGTSNYGYTF. The rearrangement joins TRBV14 to TRBJ1-2; TRBD1 might be the D (6 bases). Per germline, CDR1 SGHDN and CDR2 FVKESK. This CDR3 region has 14 residues. Deletions cut 8 bases from V and 0 bases from J, with 13 bases between.

This chain connects TRBV7-9 to TRBJ1-1; 7 bases line up with TRBD1. The V and J ends lost 0 bases and 3 bases, in that order; junction bases with no gene match: 4. Germline V CDR1 and CDR2: SEHNR, FQNEAQ (reference sequence). The CDR3 totals 15 residues. CDR3 DNA sequence: TGTGCCAGCAGCTTAGCCACAGGGGATGACACTGAAGCTTTCTTT. Translation: CASSLATGDDTEAFF.

In this sample, this clone turned up once. The rearrangement links TRBV7-2 to TRBJ1-6; tentatively, D is TRBD1 (5 bases). The CDR3 is made up of 16 amino acids. CDR1 and CDR2 from the germline V gene are SGHTA and FQGNSA. Trimming shortened V by 5 bases and J by 9 bases, and 20 bases separated the two germline ends. The CDR3 coding sequence is TGTGCCAGCAGCCTTGGGACTATCAAGAGTGGTTCACCCCTCCACTTT. Its translation is CASSLGTIKSGSPLHF.

This clone was detected a few times. The V call is TRBV7-9, the J call TRBJ2-5, with 13 positions matching TRBD2. This CDR3 region has 18 residues. Unmatched junction bases numbered 11, after V lost 2 bases and J lost 5 bases. From germline, CDR1 is SEHNR and CDR2 FQNEAQ (reference sequence). The CDR3 is CASSLSGLAGSPGETQYF. CDR3 coding DNA: TGTGCCAGCAGCTTATCGGGACTAGCGGGATCCCCCGGGGAGACCCAGTACTTC.

This clone has only a few counts. The rearrangement joins TRBV6-5 to TRBJ1-2; 8 nucleotides agree with TRBD1. CDR3 size: 16 residues. Per the germline V gene, CDR1 is MNHEY and CDR2 is SVGAGI. V was pared by 0 bases and J by 3 bases, with 6 bases of the junction left unmatched. CDR3 protein: CASSYSIGTGYYGYTF. DNA of the CDR3: TGTGCCAGCAGTTACTCGATAGGGACAGGATACTATGGCTACACCTTC.

The chain is built from TRBV28 and TRBJ2-1; 11 nucleotides line up with TRBD2. Germline CDR1 MDHEN, CDR2 SYDVKM. The CDR3 contains 20 residues. V shed 4 bases, J shed 6 bases, and the junction held 20 bases outside the gene matches. The CDR3 region has the DNA TGTGCCAGCAGTTCCCGATTAGCGGGAGGGCCCTCGAGGGTTGTCAATGAGCAGTTCTTC. Translation gives CASSSRLAGGPSRVVNEQFF.

The chain has TRBV9 and TRBJ1-2; 7 bases agree with TRBD1. Germline V lookup: CDR1 SGDLS, CDR2 YYNGEE. The CDR3 totals 14 residues. V dropped 4 bases and J dropped 4; count of bases not matched to a gene: 7. CDR3 DNA: TGTGCCAGCAGCCCGTCGGGACAGTTCTATGGCTACACCTTC. Its translation is CASSPSGQFYGYTF.

The chain employs TRBV16 and TRBJ2-1; TRBD2 agrees at 8 bases. The CDR3 contains 16 residues. The J segment lost 2 bases and the V segment lost 2 bases, leaving 5 bases of the junction unmatched. CDR1 is KGHSY, CDR2 FQNENV, per germline. CDR3 coding DNA: TGTGCCAGCAGCCAAATATTTAGCGGGGCCTACAATGAGCAGTTCTTC. Translation: CASSQIFSGAYNEQFF.

This rearrangement joins TRBV27 to TRBJ2-7, with TRBD2 identical over 13 bases. With V trimmed by 6 bases and J by 5 bases, 7 bases remained unmatched. The germline CDR1 and CDR2 sequences are MNHEY and SMNVEV (reference sequence). The CDR3 extends over 15 amino acids. The CDR3 region is CASSLGLAGVNEQYF. In DNA, the CDR3 is TGTGCCAGCAGCCTAGGACTAGCGGGAGTGAACGAGCAGTACTTC.

This clone is termed medium-sized. The J gene is TRBJ2-5, the V gene TRBV25-1; D is unresolved. The CDR3 has 13 amino acids. Germline loops: CDR1 MGHDK, CDR2 SYGVNS. V was clipped by 3 bases and J by 4 bases, with 9 bases between them. The CDR3 DNA reads TGTGCCAGCAGTGACACGCTAGGAGAGACCCAGTACTTC. Translated, it gives CASSDTLGETQYF.

This clone was counted between two and nine times. The CDR3 protein is CASSFPDQPQHF. In nucleotides, the CDR3 is TGTGCCAGCAGCTTTCCGGATCAGCCCCAGCATTTT. This chain links TRBV7-2 with TRBJ1-5; D unclear. From germline, CDR1 is SGHTA and CDR2 FQGNSA. The CDR3 spans 12 residues. V was shortened by 3 bases and J by 5 bases, with 5 bases between the two germline ends. The variable domain in full, completed from reference TRBV7-2 and TRBJ1-5, reads GAGVSQSPSNKVTEKGKDVELRCDPISGHTALYWYRQSLGQGLEFLIYFQGNSAPDKSGLPSDRFSAERTGGSVSTLTIQRTQQEDSAVYLCASSFPDQPQHFGDGTRLSIL.

Points on this clone: The CDR3 ends on some other residue instead of the conserved phenylalanine or tryptophan, so this is likely a read error. It is unclear where the CDR3 begins or ends on the DNA, so no DNA is shown, and the CDR3 is as TCRdb lists it. This CDR3 is CASSQGRKLAGGRG. The chain is built from TRBV4-3 and TRBJ2-3; whether TRBD2, the table's D call, matches the DNA was not checked. The CDR3 is 14 residues long, counting both termini. Germline V gene sequence: CDR1 LGHNA, CDR2 YSLEER.

This clone came up once. The chain uses TRBV28 and TRBJ2-3; D ambiguous. The CDR3 contains 13 residues. Germline CDR1 MDHEN, CDR2 SYDVKM. V was cut by 1 base and J by 3 bases, with 5 bases left in between. The CDR3 nucleotides read TGTGCCAGCAGTTTATATTTTACAGATACGCAGTATTTT. Its translation: CASSLYFTDTQYF.

The rearrangement links TRBV6-9 to TRBJ2-7, with 7 nucleotides matching TRBD1. The germline gives CDR1 MNHGY, CDR2 SVAAGI. The ends lost 5 bases at V and 3 bases at J; junction bases unmatched: 10. CDR3 length equals 15 residues. The CDR3 spells CASSPAPDRYYEQYF. The CDR3 bases are TGTGCCAGCAGTCCGGCCCCGGACAGGTACTACGAGCAGTACTTC.

This chain links TRBV5-6 with TRBJ1-2; 9 bases align to TRBD1. Trimming took 0 bases from V and 7 from J; bases not matched to a gene: 7. In germline, CDR1 is SGHDT, CDR2 YYEEEE. The CDR3 has 15 residues. In nucleotides, the CDR3 is TGTGCCAGCAGCTTGGGGGACAGGGCGGTCGGTGGCTACACCTTC. Its protein product is CASSLGDRAVGGYTF.

This rearrangement joins TRBV7-9 to TRBJ2-1; no clear D gene. This CDR3 is 15 amino acids long. CDR1 SEHNR and CDR2 FQNEAQ come from the germline V gene (reference sequence). The V end was cut by 2 bases, the J end by 6 bases, with 14 bases between. In DNA form, the CDR3 reads TGTGCCAGCAGCTTAAGGTTAGGGATTGGCAATGAGCAGTTCTTC. Amino acid sequence: CASSLRLGIGNEQFF.

This rearrangement joins TRBV19 to TRBJ1-2, with D hard to call. V lost 2 bases and J 4 bases, leaving 5 bases between the germline ends. This CDR3 has 12 residues. The germline CDR1 and CDR2 sequences are LNHDA and SQIVND (reference sequence). CDR3 amino acids: CASSISVYGYTF. The CDR3 DNA reads TGTGCCAGTAGTATATCAGTCTATGGCTACACCTTC.